The following is a T cell receptor beta chain sequence with its context. Its specificity is unknown. A second PCR of about 6 to 12 cycles used a sample-barcoded 5' primer and a J-beta primer mix. TCRdb re-analysed the 5' RACE reads in MiXCR, keeping a single row per CDR3 protein. The top ten hold 30% to 40% of the sample, which has fewer than 900,000 distinct CDR3 sequences, over 45% seen once. The data were taken from a study of blood T cells in healthy people across ages. Study-wide findings and caveats: Samples with more naive T cells showed higher observed beta diversity. Naive and antigen-experienced cells were not separated, limiting conclusive comparison.

Each donor had 8 to 10 milliliters of peripheral blood drawn. V was pared by 4 bases and J by 11 bases, with 5 bases of the junction left unmatched. The CDR3 contains 12 residues. Germline CDR1 reads MNHNY; CDR2 reads SVGAGI (reference sequence). The sequence derives from a woman aged 55-69 years in good health. Material for sequencing was blood. This chain uses TRBV6-6 with TRBJ2-3, with 8 bases that match TRBD1. The CDR3 loop is CASSSNRGMQYF. For the CDR3, the DNA is TGTGCCAGCAGTTCCAACAGGGGGATGCAGTATTTT.